Below are 15 T cell receptor beta chains sequenced from a single sample in a study of shared clonotypes between healthy human individuals. TCRdb keeps only in-frame clones here, not all; method: immunoSEQ multiplex PCR. There are about 2 million clones in the sample; approximately 95% occur only once, and more than 0.1% lies in the top ten. Material: naive CD4+ T cells sorted from blood. Indicated subset: CD45RA+ positively selected. All receptors come from a man between 18 and 35 years old in good health.

With regard to this clone: Other DNA sequences within the sample encode an identical CDR3. The chain carries TRBV6-5 and TRBJ1-1; no firm D call. The CDR3 runs to 12 residues. Germline V gene data show CDR1 as MNHEY and CDR2 as SVGAGI. V lost 6 bases and J lost 0, with 5 bases in between. The CDR3 protein is CASRRLNTEAFF. CDR3 DNA sequence: TGTGCCAGCAGACGGTTGAACACTGAAGCTTTCTTT.

A word on this clone: Different DNA sequences within this sample yield the same CDR3. The chain uses TRBV29-1 and TRBJ2-7; TRBD1 agrees at 9 bases. The length of the CDR3 is 13 residues. Trimming took 4 bases from V and 5 from J; bases not matched to a gene: 6. The germline V gene encodes CDR1 SQVTM and CDR2 ANQGSEA. The CDR3 DNA reads as TGCAGCGTTGCCGGACAGGGGTCCCACGAGCAGTACTTC. It codes for CSVAGQGSHEQYF.

As concerns this clone: Distinct nucleotide sequences in the sample also encode this CDR3. V is TRBV7-2 and J is TRBJ2-3; TRBD2 matches at 7 bases. J lost 3 bases, V lost 1 base, and 4 bases had no gene match. The CDR3 extends over 15 amino acids. CDR1 and CDR2 from the germline V gene are SGHTA and FQGNSA. DNA for the CDR3: TGTGCCAGCAGCTTAGTCGCGGGAGTAACAGATACGCAGTATTTT. Protein product: CASSLVAGVTDTQYF.

The V and J genes are TRBV13 and TRBJ2-5; a possible D gene is TRBD2 (5 bases). Germline CDR1 and CDR2: PRHDT and FYEKMQ (reference sequence). Trimming pared 5 bases from V and 2 bases from J, leaving 18 bases between. The CDR3 covers 16 residues. The CDR3 region is CASSIPRRTGQETQYF. The CDR3 DNA is TGTGCCAGCAGCATCCCCCGTCGGACGGGGCAAGAGACCCAGTACTTC.

The chain employs TRBV7-3 and TRBJ1-1; no clear D gene. Germline V gene data show CDR1 as SGHTA and CDR2 as FQGTGA. The V gene lost 5 bases and the J gene lost 1 base, with 2 bases spanning the gap. CDR3 length: 11 residues. This CDR3 is CASSKNTEAFF. The CDR3 region has the DNA TGTGCCAGCAGCAAGAACACTGAAGCTTTCTTT.

For this clone: Other DNA sequences of this sample code for an identical CDR3. This rearrangement joins TRBV5-1 to TRBJ1-5, with 7 bases lining up with TRBD1. CDR3 length equals 14 residues. The V gene's germline CDR1 is SGHRS and CDR2 YFSETQ. V shed 3 bases, J shed 2 bases, and the junction held 2 bases outside the gene matches. DNA of the CDR3: TGCGCCAGCAGCTCCACAGGGGGCAATCAGCCCCAGCATTTT. Its protein product is CASSSTGGNQPQHF.

The rearrangement links TRBV9 to TRBJ2-5; the D gene is possibly TRBD1 (5 bases). Trimming stripped 5 bases from V and 5 bases from J, with 13 bases between. Germline CDR1 SGDLS, CDR2 YYNGEE. The CDR3 extends over 13 amino acids. The CDR3 DNA is TGTGCCAGCAGTGGGGCCCCCAAGGAGACCCAGTACTTC. It specifies CASSGAPKETQYF.

The rearrangement uses TRBV27 and TRBJ1-5, with 7 bases lining up with TRBD1. In germline, CDR1 is MNHEY, CDR2 SMNVEV (reference sequence). The CDR3 is 16 residues long. Trimming took 6 bases from V and 6 from J; bases not matched to a gene: 14. Here the CDR3 DNA reads TGTGCCAGCAGGGTGAGAGCACAGGGGATCGGTCAGCCCCAGCATTTT. This encodes CASRVRAQGIGQPQHF.

V is TRBV11-2 and J is TRBJ2-7; D is uncertain. Germline V gene lookup returns CDR1 SGHAT and CDR2 FQNNGV. The V end was cut by 3 bases, the J end by 3 bases, with 12 bases between. The CDR3 contains 14 residues. The CDR3 protein is CASSFPQKYYEQYF. Written as DNA, the CDR3 is TGTGCCAGCAGCTTTCCTCAGAAATACTACGAGCAGTACTTC. Filled out from reference TRBV11-2 and TRBJ2-7, the complete variable domain reads EAGVAQSPRYKIIEKRQSVAFWCNPISGHATLYWYQQILGQGPKLLIQFQNNGVVDDSQLPKDRFSAERLKGVDSTLKIQPAKLEDSAVYLCASSFPQKYYEQYFGPGTRLTVT.

A word on this clone: The same CDR3 can be traced to other DNA sequences in this sample. The chain employs TRBV9 and TRBJ2-1, with TRBD2 matching over 11 bases. Trimming took 2 bases from V and 2 from J; bases not matched to a gene: 0. The CDR3 is made up of 15 amino acids. Looked up from germline, CDR1 is SGDLS and CDR2 is YYNGEE. The CDR3 loop is CASSVGLAAYNEQFF. The DNA of the CDR3 is TGTGCCAGCAGCGTGGGACTAGCGGCCTACAATGAGCAGTTCTTC.

The chain uses TRBV5-1 and TRBJ2-3, with D possibly being TRBD1 (6 bases). Germline CDR1 and CDR2: SGHRS and YFSETQ. This CDR3 region has 15 residues. The germline V and J ends were trimmed by 4 bases and 0 bases, with 12 bases remaining between them. The CDR3 nucleotides read TGCGCCAGCAGCCCGGTAGGGGGAAGCACAGATACGCAGTATTTT. It is translated as CASSPVGGSTDTQYF. Based on the CDR3 plus reference TRBV5-1 and TRBJ2-3, the full variable domain is KAGVTQTPRYLIKTRGQQVTLSCSPISGHRSVSWYQQTPGQGLQFLFEYFSETQRNKGNFPGRFSGRQFSNSRSEMNVSTLELGDSALYLCASSPVGGSTDTQYFGPGTRLTVL.

About this clone: This CDR3 is also generated by other DNA sequences in the sample. This rearrangement joins TRBV5-1 to TRBJ2-1, with D unresolved. The CDR3 is made up of 15 amino acids. Trimming cost V 0 bases and J 0 bases, with 7 bases left between them. Germline V gene data show CDR1 as SGHRS and CDR2 as YFSETQ. The CDR3 coding sequence is TGCGCCAGCAGCTTGGCCCGGAGCTCCTACAATGAGCAGTTCTTC. Its protein product is CASSLARSSYNEQFF.

Concerning this clone: The sample has other DNA sequences that encode this CDR3 too. This chain's CDR3 is CASSEGGYGYTF. As DNA, the CDR3 is TGCGCCAGCAGTGAGGGGGGTTATGGCTACACCTTC. The J gene is TRBJ1-2, the V gene TRBV10-2; tentative D call: TRBD1 (5 bases). Per the germline V gene, CDR1 is WSHSY and CDR2 is SAAADI. V lost 2 bases and J lost 5, with 6 bases in between. The length of the CDR3 is 12 residues.

The rearrangement links TRBV6-6 to TRBJ1-6; D call uncertain. The ends were cut back, 0 bases at V and 6 bases at J, with 9 bases in the middle. CDR1 and CDR2 (germline): MNHNY, SVGAGI (reference sequence). The CDR3 length is 15 residues. The CDR3 is CASSYSRTANSPLHF. CDR3 nucleotides: TGTGCCAGCAGTTACTCGCGGACGGCTAATTCACCCCTCCACTTT.

The rearrangement uses TRBV2 and TRBJ2-7; maybe TRBD2 (6 bases). V lost 8 bases, J lost 2 bases, and 10 bases lay in between. This CDR3 comprises 12 residues. The germline V gene encodes CDR1 SNHLY and CDR2 FYNNEI. In DNA form, the CDR3 reads TGTGCCAGCGATACGGGGGCCTACGAGCAGTACTTC. It codes for CASDTGAYEQYF.